The 18 T cell receptor beta chains presented below share a single source sample, sequenced in a study of blood T cell repertoires in COVID-19. Data came from immunoSEQ multiplex PCR; TCRdb stores just in-frame clones and leaves some out. In the table there are hundreds of thousands of clones, roughly 88% of which are singletons. The sample was peripheral blood. The source of these receptors is a middle-aged man with acute or convalescent COVID-19.

The rearrangement links TRBV19 to TRBJ2-1; 9 bases are shared with TRBD2. After removal of 4 bases from V and 7 bases from J, the junction contained 8 bases not matched to a gene. Germline CDR1 LNHDA, CDR2 SQIVND (reference sequence). This CDR3 is built from 15 residues. The DNA of the CDR3 is TGTGCCAGTAGTAATTTAGCGGGAGATCTAAATGAGCAGTTCTTC. This translates into CASSNLAGDLNEQFF.

This clone occurred once. The genes are TRBV18 and TRBJ2-6, with TRBD1 matching 11 bases. The V and J ends lost 3 bases and 3 bases, in that order; junction bases with no gene match: 7. Germline assignment: CDR1 KGHSH and CDR2 LQKENI. The CDR3 runs 18 residues. The CDR3 DNA follows: TGTGCCAGCTCACCCCCGGACAGGGGGCACTTTGGGGCCAACGTCCTGACTTTC. The encoded protein is CASSPPDRGHFGANVLTF.

The chain uses TRBV5-1 and TRBJ2-1; 7 bases are shared with TRBD2. Germline CDR1 reads SGHRS; CDR2 reads YFSETQ. The V segment lost 3 bases and the J segment 7 bases; nucleotides outside the gene matches: 1. The CDR3 contains 12 residues. CDR3 nucleotide sequence: TGCGCCAGCAGCTCTAGCGGAAATGAGCAGTTCTTC. Amino acid sequence: CASSSSGNEQFF.

The chain employs TRBV29-1 and TRBJ2-1; D is ambiguous. CDR3 length equals 15 residues. Germline-derived CDR1 and CDR2 are SQVTM and ANQGSEA. With 5 bases removed from V and 0 bases from J, the gap between germline ends came to 14 bases. CDR3 DNA: TGCAGCGTTTCCGAGACTGGCGGCTCCTACAATGAGCAGTTCTTC. Translation gives CSVSETGGSYNEQFF.

This clone has just a few counts. The J gene is TRBJ2-1, the V gene TRBV5-1, with 7 bases aligning to TRBD2. CDR1 SGHRS and CDR2 YFSETQ come from the germline V gene. The junction had 9 bases not matched to a gene; V was cut back by 4 bases and J by 8 bases. This CDR3 region has 14 residues. CDR3 nucleotide sequence: TGCGCCAGCAGCCCAATGGGCGGGAGTTATGAGCAGTTCTTC. Protein sequence: CASSPMGGSYEQFF.

This chain joins TRBV12-3 or TRBV12-4 and TRBJ2-3; D not resolved. Between the trimmed V and J ends, which lost 7 bases and 6 bases, there was a span of 8 bases. The CDR3 loop spans 11 amino acids. The CDR3 sequence: CASMVGDTQYF. The CDR3 DNA reads as TGTGCCAGCATGGTCGGGGATACGCAGTATTTT.

The gene calls are TRBV7-8 and TRBJ1-3, with unresolved D. V shed 3 bases and J shed 8 bases, with 14 bases lying between them. This CDR3 contains 14 residues. The germline V gene has CDR1 SGHVS and CDR2 FQNEAQ. CDR3 in amino acids: CASSFYSQRDTIYF. The CDR3 DNA reads TGTGCCAGCAGCTTCTACAGCCAAAGAGACACCATATATTTT.

CDR3 sequence reads: CASSLGRNTIYF. The DNA of the CDR3 is TGTGCCAGCAGCTTAGGGCGAAACACCATATATTTT. The chain employs TRBV7-9 and TRBJ1-3, with D hard to call. The CDR3 loop spans 12 amino acids. In germline, CDR1 is SEHNR, CDR2 FQNEAQ (reference sequence). V gave up 1 base and J gave up 5 bases, with 3 bases separating them.

The count of this clone is one. The rearrangement uses TRBV10-1 and TRBJ1-2; D is undetermined. CDR1 is WNHNN and CDR2 is SYGVQD in the germline V gene (reference sequence). The CDR3 is made up of 13 amino acids. V was shortened by 0 bases and J by 2 bases, with 4 bases between the two germline ends. This chain's CDR3 is CASSESPNYGYTF. The DNA for the CDR3 is TGCGCCAGCAGTGAGTCCCCAAACTATGGCTACACCTTC.

V gene TRBV7-9 combines with J gene TRBJ1-1, with TRBD1 matching 7 bases. The CDR3 is 17 residues long. From germline, CDR1 is SEHNR and CDR2 FQNEAQ (reference sequence). V was clipped by 5 bases and J by 3 bases; unmatched bases: 15. For the CDR3, the DNA is TGTGCCAGCAGCCCCATCCCGAATTCCAGGGGGGACACTGAAGCTTTCTTT. This sequence encodes CASSPIPNSRGDTEAFF.

The CDR3 region has the DNA TGCGCCAGCAGCCCACTAGCGGGAGTGGAGACCCAGTACTTC. Translation: CASSPLAGVETQYF. The chain has TRBV4-1 and TRBJ2-5, with TRBD2 matching over 11 bases. The germline V gene encodes CDR1 MGHRA and CDR2 YSYEKL. This CDR3 is built from 14 residues. The V and J ends lost 4 bases and 5 bases, in that order; junction bases with no gene match: 3.

V and J are TRBV10-3 and TRBJ1-4; 10 bases agree with TRBD1. Germline lookup yields CDR1 ENHRY and CDR2 SYGVKD. With 5 bases clipped from V and 8 bases from J, the junction kept 5 bases outside the gene matches. The CDR3 length is 14 residues. The CDR3 region has the DNA TGTGCCATCAGTTCCGGGACAGGGGACGAAAAACTGTTTTTT. Protein sequence: CAISSGTGDEKLFF.

This chain uses TRBV6-6 with TRBJ1-1; 8 positions match TRBD1. The CDR3 is 15 amino acids. Germline trimming cut 4 bases from V and 2 bases from J; bases unmatched to any gene: 6. The germline gives CDR1 MNHNY, CDR2 SVGAGI (reference sequence). The CDR3 is CASSFWTGHNTEAFF. The CDR3, as DNA: TGTGCCAGCAGTTTTTGGACAGGGCATAACACTGAAGCTTTCTTT.

The V call is TRBV30, the J call TRBJ1-1; D call uncertain. Trimming removed 4 bases from V and 0 bases from J, with 12 bases in between. The CDR3 is 14 amino acids. The germline V gene has CDR1 GTSNPN and CDR2 SVGIG (reference sequence). The CDR3 here is CAWKVNSLNTEAFF. CDR3 DNA: TGTGCCTGGAAGGTGAACAGCTTGAACACTGAAGCTTTCTTT.

The chain employs TRBV5-4 and TRBJ1-2; 11 nucleotides line up with TRBD1. Germline V gene data show CDR1 as SGHNT and CDR2 as YYREEE (reference sequence). V was pared by 4 bases and J by 6 bases, with 8 bases of the junction left unmatched. CDR3 size: 15 residues. For the CDR3, the DNA is TGTGCCAGCAGCGGACGGACAGGGGGCTTGAATGGCTACACCTTC. It codes for CASSGRTGGLNGYTF. The entire variable domain, with the rest obtained from reference TRBV5-4 and TRBJ1-2, is as follows: ETGVTQSPTHLIKTRGQQVTLRCSSQSGHNTVSWYQQALGQGPQFIFQYYREEENGRGNFPPRFSGLQFPNYSSELNVNALELDDSALYLCASSGRTGGLNGYTFGSGTRLTVV.

The V gene is TRBV5-1, the J gene TRBJ2-7; TRBD1 aligns across 8 bases. The CDR3 length is 14 residues. J lost 0 bases, V lost 4 bases, and 3 bases had no gene match. Germline values: CDR1 SGHRS, CDR2 YFSETQ. CDR3 sequence: CASSPGQGSYEQYF. The CDR3, as DNA: TGCGCCAGCAGCCCCGGACAGGGCTCCTACGAGCAGTACTTC.

The chain links TRBV5-4 to TRBJ2-1; D may be TRBD2 (5 bases). Germline lookup yields CDR1 SGHNT and CDR2 YYREEE (reference sequence). V lost 4 bases and J 13 bases, leaving 21 bases between the germline ends. This CDR3 has 14 amino acids. The CDR3 protein is CASSLLARVTEQFF. CDR3 bases: TGTGCCAGCAGCCTCTTAGCGCGCGTCACAGAACAGTTCTTC.

This rearrangement joins TRBV7-3 to TRBJ2-6; D remains unclear. CDR1 and CDR2 (germline): SGHTA, FQGTGA. The CDR3 is 16 residues long. V was trimmed by 5 bases and J by 0 bases, leaving 11 bases between them. CDR3 bases: TGTGCCAGCAGCCCACTAATAGGCTCTGGGGCCAACGTCCTGACTTTC. As protein: CASSPLIGSGANVLTF.